The clone carrying this TCR beta chain was recorded a few times. The antigen is unknown. This entry is derived from a study of human T cells and chemical hapten exposure. As for the study in general: Application of 0.01% DPC to the upper back was done by patch test, with a reading at 6 days.

TCRdb reanalysed the RACE reads using MiXCR and keeps one entry per CDR3 protein. Among fewer than 50,000 distinct CDR3 sequences listed, approximately 7.6% were seen once. Study findings and constraints: Significantly greater numbers of large CDR3 similarity clusters came from expanded TCRs than from controls.

This CDR3 spans 12 amino acids. V was pared by 2 bases and J by 2 bases, with 4 bases between. Germline assignment: CDR1 MDHEN and CDR2 SYDVKM. Regarding time point: pre-sensitization, week 0. Treatment defined: therapeutic diphenylcyclopropenone sensitization with weekly scalp DPC. Researchers extracted total RNA from unfractionated whole blood. V gene TRBV28 combines with J gene TRBJ2-7; D gene uncertain. The material was whole blood, obtained in connection with sensitization to the hapten diphenylcyclopropenone (DPC). This clonotype was sampled from a woman in her fifties or sixties with alopecia areata. Some clones in this sample may be carry-over from other donors' samples. The CDR3 bases are TGTGCCAGCAGTTTAATAGCCTACGAGCAGTACTTC. This sequence encodes CASSLIAYEQYF. The full variable domain, its missing parts supplied by reference TRBV28 and TRBJ2-7, is DVKVTQSSRYLVKRTGEKVFLECVQDMDHENMFWYRQDPGLGLRLIYFSYDVKMKEKGDIPEGYSVSREKKERFSLILESASTNQTSMYLCASSLIAYEQYFGPGTRLTVT.